This TCR beta chain originates from a study of identical twins. Template switching added a universal primer binding site, and final cDNA carried unique molecular identifiers. TCRdb called the 5' RACE reads again in MiXCR, with one record for every CDR3 protein. The table lists some 760,000 distinct CDR3 sequences, about 18% of them singletons. Study outcomes and limitations: Models predicted too little out-of-frame TCR alpha sharing in monozygotic twins.

V lost 5 bases and J 4 bases, leaving 12 bases between the germline ends. This CDR3 comprises 13 residues. As regards this clonotype: Antigen unknown.

The same specimen was also included in a second study, on T cells expressing NK-cell markers.

The receptor was derived from a woman aged 18-29 years in good health. The sample was PBMCs. This rearrangement joins TRBV12-3 or TRBV12-4 to TRBJ2-7; D gene unclear. CDR3 bases: TGTGCCAGCAGTCCCTACGCTAGATACGAGCAGTACTTC. Translated: CASSPYARYEQYF.